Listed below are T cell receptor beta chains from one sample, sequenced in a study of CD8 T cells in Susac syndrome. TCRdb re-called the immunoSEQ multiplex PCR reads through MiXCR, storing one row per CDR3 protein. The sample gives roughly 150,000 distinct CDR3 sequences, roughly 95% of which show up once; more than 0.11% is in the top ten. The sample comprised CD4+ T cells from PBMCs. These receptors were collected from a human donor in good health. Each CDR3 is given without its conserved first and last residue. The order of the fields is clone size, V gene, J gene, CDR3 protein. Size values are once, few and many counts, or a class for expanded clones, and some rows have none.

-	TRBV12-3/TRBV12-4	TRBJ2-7	ASSFLGPDEQY
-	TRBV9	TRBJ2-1	ASSLTSGDYNEQF
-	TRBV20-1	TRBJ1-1	SAKIPGVTEAF
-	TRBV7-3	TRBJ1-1	ASSLGTGTTEAF
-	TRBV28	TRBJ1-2	ASSFPDKYYGYT
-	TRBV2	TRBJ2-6	AREVNSGANVLT
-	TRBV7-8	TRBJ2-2	ASSRFPGQNTGELF
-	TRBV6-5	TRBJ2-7	ASSLNGRGGEQY
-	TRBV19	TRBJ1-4	ASSTRQGINEKLF
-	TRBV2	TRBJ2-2	ASRIEAGELF
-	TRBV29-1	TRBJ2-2	SADVGARTGELF
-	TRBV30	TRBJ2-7	ALGRGSSGYEQY
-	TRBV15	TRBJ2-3	ATRAGGGTDTQY
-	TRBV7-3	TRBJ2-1	ASSLLPVTVRNEQF
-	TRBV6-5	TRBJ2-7	ASQQGPQLYEQY
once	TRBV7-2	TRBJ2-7	ASSLALSGGYEQY
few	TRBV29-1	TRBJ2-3	SVRGVAGGRADTQY
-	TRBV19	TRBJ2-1	ASSAGWGNEQF
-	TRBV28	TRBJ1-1	ASIGFVKNTEAF
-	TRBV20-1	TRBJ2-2	SAETGTSPGELF
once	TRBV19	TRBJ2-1	ASSMTGDDYNEQF
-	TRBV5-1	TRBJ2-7	ASSLEYGGTPYEQY
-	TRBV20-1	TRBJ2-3	SAWALGTQY
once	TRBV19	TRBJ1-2	ASSRWFGDGYT
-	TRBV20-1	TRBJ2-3	SARVQGSTDTQY
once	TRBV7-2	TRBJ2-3	ASRAPLFDTQY
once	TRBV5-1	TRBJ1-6	ASSVGDSPLH
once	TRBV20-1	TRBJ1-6	SAGQGDSPLH
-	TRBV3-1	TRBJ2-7	ASSYAGGSYEQY
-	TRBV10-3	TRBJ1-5	AISDQVNSNQPQH
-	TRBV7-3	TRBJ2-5	ASSLMPDQETQY
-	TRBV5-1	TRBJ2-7	ASSLAGGGPREQY
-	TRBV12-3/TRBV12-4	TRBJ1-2	ASSFPGLRSSYT
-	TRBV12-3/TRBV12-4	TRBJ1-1	ASSFSGVGEAF
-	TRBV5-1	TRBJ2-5	ASSLFGGSETQY
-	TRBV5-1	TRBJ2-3	ASSSGDRGTDTQY
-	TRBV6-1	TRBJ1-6	ASNRGENSPLH
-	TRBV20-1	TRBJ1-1	SARPLRGYDTEAF
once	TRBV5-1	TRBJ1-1	ASSYDRDNMNTEAF
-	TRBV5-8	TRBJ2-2	ASSLELATGGTGELF
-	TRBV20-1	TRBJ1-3	SAREQLSGNTIY
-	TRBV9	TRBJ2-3	ASSVKTSGVDTQY
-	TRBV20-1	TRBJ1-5	SARPLQGDSNQPQH
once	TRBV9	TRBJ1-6	ASSVGTSSYNSPPH